This paragraph reports one TCR beta chain. Its antigen is unidentified. The sample is drawn from a study of T cell responses to AZD1222 COVID-19 vaccine. In the study overall: Analyses pooled second doses at about 4 or about 12 weeks.

Study outcomes and limitations: Spike was spanned by vaccine-associated CD4 TCRs, which were dominant at 160-218 and 743-854. Donors were chiefly white British, with a greater number of females, and clonal diversity was perhaps underestimated. Reports indicate that nearly half of spike-specific TCRs are directed at unmutated variant regions.

Profiling relied on immunoSEQ multiplex PCR, and the TCRdb table lists in-frame clones only, not all of them. The repertoire holds roughly 96,000 clones, with roughly nine tenths as singletons. The V segment lost 6 bases and the J segment 10 bases; nucleotides outside the gene matches: 8. Germline V CDR1 and CDR2: KGHDR, SFDVKD. CDR3 length: 13 residues. The V call is TRBV24-1, the J call TRBJ2-1; TRBD2 agrees at 7 bases. The TCR sequence derives from an adult in good health. Source: peripheral blood, taken on day 0 of AZD1222 vaccination. The CDR3 loop reads CATSLVGGEEQFF. DNA for the CDR3: TGTGCCACCAGTCTGGTGGGGGGGGAGGAGCAGTTCTTC.